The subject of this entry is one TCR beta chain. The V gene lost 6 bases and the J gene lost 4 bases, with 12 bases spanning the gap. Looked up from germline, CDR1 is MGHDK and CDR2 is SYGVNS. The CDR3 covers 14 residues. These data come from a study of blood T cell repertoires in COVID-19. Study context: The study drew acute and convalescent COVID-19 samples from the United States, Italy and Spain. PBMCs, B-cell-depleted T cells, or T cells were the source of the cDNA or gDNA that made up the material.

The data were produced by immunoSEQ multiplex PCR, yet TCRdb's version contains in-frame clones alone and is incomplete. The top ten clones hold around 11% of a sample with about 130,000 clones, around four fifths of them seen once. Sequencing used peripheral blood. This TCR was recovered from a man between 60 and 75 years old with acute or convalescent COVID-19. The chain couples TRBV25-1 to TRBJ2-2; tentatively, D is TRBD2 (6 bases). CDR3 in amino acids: CASRYHGGTGELFF. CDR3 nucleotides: TGTGCCAGCAGATACCACGGGGGCACCGGGGAGCTGTTTTTT.